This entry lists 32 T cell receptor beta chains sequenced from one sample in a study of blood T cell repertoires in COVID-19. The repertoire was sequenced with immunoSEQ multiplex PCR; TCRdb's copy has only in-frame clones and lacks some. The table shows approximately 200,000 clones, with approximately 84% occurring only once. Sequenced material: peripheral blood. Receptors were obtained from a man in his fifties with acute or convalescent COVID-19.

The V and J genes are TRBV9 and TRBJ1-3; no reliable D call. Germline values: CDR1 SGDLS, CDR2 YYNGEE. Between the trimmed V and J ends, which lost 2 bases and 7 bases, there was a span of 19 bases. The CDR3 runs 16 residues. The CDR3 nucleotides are TGTGCCAGCAGCGTTCAGACGGAGGTCCTAGGTAACACCATATATTTT. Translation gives CASSVQTEVLGNTIYF.

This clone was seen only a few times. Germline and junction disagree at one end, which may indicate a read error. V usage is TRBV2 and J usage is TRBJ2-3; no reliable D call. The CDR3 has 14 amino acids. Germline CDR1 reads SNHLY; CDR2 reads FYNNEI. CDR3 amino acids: CASRKGDSRDTQYF. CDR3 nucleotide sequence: TGTGCCAGCAGAAAAGGAGATAGCAGAGATACGCAGTATTTT.

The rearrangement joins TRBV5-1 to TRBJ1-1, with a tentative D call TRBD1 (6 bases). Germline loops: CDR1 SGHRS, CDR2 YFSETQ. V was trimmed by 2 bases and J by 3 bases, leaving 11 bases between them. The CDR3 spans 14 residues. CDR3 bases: TGCGCCAGCAGCTTTATGGGACACGACACTGAAGCTTTCTTT. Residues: CASSFMGHDTEAFF.

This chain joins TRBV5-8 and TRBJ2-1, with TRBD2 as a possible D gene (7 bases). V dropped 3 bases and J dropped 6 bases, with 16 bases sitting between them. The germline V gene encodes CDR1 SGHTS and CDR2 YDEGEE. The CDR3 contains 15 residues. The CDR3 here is CASSWGGRKGNEQFF. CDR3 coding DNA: TGTGCCAGCAGCTGGGGGGGCAGGAAGGGCAATGAGCAGTTCTTC.

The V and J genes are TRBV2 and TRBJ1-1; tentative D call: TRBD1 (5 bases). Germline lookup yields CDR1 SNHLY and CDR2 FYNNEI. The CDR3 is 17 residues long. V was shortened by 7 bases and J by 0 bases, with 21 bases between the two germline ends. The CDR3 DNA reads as TGTGCCAGCATCCCGAGCAAGGGGACTCGCATGAACACTGAAGCTTTCTTT. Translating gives CASIPSKGTRMNTEAFF.

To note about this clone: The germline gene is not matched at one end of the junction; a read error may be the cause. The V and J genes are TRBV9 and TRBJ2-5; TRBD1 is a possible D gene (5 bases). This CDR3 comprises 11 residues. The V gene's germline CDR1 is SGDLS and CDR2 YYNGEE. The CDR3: CASSDLKGLDF. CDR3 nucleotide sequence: TGTGCCAGCAGCGACCTCAAGGGGCTGGACTTC. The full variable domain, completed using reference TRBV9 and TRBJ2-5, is DSGVTQTPKHLITATGQRVTLRCSPRSGDLSVYWYQQSLDQGLQFLIQYYNGEERAKGNILERFSAQQFPDLHSELNLSSLELGDSALYFCASSDLKGLDFGPGTRLLVL.

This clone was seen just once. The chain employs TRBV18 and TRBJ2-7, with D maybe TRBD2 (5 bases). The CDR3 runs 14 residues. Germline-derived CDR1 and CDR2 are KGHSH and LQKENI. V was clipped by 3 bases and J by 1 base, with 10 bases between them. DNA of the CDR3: TGTGCCAGCTCACCCCCCGGCGGGTCCTACGAGCAGTACTTC. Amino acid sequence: CASSPPGGSYEQYF. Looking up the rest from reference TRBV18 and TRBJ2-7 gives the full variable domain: NAGVMQNPRHLVRRRGQEARLRCSPMKGHSHVYWYRQLPEEGLKFMVYLQKENIIDESGMPKERFSAEFPKEGPSILRIQQVVRGDSAAYFCASSPPGGSYEQYFGPGTRLTVT.

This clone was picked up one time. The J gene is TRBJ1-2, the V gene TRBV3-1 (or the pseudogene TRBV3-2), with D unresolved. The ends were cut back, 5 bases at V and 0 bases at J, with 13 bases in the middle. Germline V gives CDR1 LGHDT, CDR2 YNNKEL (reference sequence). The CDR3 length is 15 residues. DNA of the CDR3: TGTGCCAGCAGCTTCCGGGTTCCACCTAACTATGGCTACACCTTC. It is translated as CASSFRVPPNYGYTF.

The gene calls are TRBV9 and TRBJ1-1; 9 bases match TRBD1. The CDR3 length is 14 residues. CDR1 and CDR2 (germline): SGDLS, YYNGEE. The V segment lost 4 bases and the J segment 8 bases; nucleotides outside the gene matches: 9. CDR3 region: CASSPMGGQGEAFF. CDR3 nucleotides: TGTGCCAGCAGCCCTATGGGGGGACAGGGCGAAGCTTTCTTT.

The CDR3 protein is CASSPYRGLKYQPQHF. The CDR3 DNA reads as TGTGCCAGCAGCCCTTACAGGGGGCTTAAGTACCAGCCCCAGCATTTT. This sequence joins TRBV27 and TRBJ1-5; 9 nucleotides line up with TRBD1. V lost 6 bases to trimming and J lost 7 bases; unmatched junction nucleotides: 13. CDR1 MNHEY and CDR2 SMNVEV come from the germline V gene (reference sequence). This CDR3 is built from 16 residues.

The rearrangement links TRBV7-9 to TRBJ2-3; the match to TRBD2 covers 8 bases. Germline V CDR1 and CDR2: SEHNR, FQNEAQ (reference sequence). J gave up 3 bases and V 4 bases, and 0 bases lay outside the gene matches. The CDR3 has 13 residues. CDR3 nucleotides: TGTGCCAGCAGCTCGGGGGGGACAGATACGCAGTATTTT. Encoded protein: CASSSGGTDTQYF.

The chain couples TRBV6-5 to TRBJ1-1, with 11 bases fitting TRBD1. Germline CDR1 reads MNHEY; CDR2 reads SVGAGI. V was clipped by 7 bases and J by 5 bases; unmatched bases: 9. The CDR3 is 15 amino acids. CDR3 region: CASIRTGGLRTEAFF. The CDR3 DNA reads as TGTGCCAGCATTAGGACAGGGGGCTTAAGGACTGAAGCTTTCTTT.

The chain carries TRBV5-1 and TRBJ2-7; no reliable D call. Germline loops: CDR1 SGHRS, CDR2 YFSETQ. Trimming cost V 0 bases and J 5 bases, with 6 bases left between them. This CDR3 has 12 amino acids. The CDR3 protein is CASSLDSDEQYF. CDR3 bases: TGCGCCAGCAGCTTGGATTCGGACGAGCAGTACTTC.

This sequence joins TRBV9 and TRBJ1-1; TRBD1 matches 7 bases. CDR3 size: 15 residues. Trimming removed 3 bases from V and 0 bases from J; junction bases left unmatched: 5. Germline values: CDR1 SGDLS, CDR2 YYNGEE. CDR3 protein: CASSGRGRLNTEAFF. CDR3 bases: TGTGCCAGCAGCGGGAGGGGGCGCCTGAACACTGAAGCTTTCTTT.

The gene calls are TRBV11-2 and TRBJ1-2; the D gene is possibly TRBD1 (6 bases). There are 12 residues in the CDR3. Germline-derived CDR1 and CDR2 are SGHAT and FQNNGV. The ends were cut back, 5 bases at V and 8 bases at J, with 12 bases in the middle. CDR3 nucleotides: TGTGCCAGCAGCGCCCACAGGGTCGGCTACACCTTC. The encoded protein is CASSAHRVGYTF.

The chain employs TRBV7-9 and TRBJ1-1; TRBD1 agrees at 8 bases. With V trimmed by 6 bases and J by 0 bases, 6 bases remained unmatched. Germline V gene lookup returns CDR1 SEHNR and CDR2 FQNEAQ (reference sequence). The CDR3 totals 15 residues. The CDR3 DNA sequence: TGTGCCAGCAGGGACAGGGAAACCATGAACACTGAAGCTTTCTTT. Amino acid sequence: CASRDRETMNTEAFF.

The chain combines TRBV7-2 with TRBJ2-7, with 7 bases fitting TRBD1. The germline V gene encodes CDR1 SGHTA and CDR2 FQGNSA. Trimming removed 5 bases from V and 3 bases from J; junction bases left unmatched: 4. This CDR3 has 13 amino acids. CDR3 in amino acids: CASSPGQVYEQYF. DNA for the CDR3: TGTGCCAGCAGCCCCGGACAGGTCTACGAGCAGTACTTC.

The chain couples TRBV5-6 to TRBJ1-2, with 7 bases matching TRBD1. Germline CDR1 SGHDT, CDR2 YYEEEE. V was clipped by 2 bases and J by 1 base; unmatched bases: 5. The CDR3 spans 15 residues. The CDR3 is CASSFGRGINYGYTF. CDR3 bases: TGTGCCAGCAGCTTCGGCAGGGGGATTAACTATGGCTACACCTTC.

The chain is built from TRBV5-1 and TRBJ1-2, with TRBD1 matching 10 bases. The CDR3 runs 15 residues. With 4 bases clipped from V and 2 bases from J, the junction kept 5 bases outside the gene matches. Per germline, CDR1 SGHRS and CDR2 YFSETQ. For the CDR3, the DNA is TGCGCCAGCAGCCCTGGACAGGGGGACAACTATGGCTACACCTTC. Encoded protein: CASSPGQGDNYGYTF.

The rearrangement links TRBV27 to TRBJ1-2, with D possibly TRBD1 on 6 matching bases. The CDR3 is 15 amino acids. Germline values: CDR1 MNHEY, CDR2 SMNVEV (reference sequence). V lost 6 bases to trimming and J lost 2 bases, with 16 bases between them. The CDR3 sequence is CASRSSGTLNYGYTF. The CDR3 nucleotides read TGTGCCAGCAGAAGCTCCGGGACATTGAACTATGGCTACACCTTC.

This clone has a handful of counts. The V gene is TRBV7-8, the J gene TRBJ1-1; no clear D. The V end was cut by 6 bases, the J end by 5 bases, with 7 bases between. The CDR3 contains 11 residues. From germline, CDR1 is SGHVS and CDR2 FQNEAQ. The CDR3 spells CASSLGTEAFF. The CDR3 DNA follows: TGTGCCAGCAGTCTCGGTACTGAAGCTTTCTTT.

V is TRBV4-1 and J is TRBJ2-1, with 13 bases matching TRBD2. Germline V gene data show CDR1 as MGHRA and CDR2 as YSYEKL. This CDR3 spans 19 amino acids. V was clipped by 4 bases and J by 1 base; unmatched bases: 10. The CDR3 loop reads CASSLVILAGGRSYNEQFF. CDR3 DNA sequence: TGCGCCAGCAGCCTCGTAATACTAGCGGGGGGGAGGTCCTACAATGAGCAGTTCTTC.

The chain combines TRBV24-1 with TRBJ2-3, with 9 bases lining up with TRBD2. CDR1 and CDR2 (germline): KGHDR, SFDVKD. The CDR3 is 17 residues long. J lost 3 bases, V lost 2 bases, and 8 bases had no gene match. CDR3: CATSDSEAGGKTDTQYF. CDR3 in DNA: TGTGCCACCAGTGATTCGGAGGCGGGGGGGAAGACAGATACGCAGTATTTT.

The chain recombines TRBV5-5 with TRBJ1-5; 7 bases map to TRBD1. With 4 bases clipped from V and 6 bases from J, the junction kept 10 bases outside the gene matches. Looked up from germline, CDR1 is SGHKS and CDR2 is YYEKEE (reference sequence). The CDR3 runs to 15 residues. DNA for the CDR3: TGTGCCAGCAGCCTGTTAGAGGGGGCAAGTCAGCCCCAGCATTTT. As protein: CASSLLEGASQPQHF.

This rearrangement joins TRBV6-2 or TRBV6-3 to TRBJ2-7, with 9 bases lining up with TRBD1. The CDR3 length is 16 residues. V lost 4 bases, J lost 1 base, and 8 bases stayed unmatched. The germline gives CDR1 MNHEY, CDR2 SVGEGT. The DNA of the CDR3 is TGTGCCAGCAGTTTTACCGGGACAGGGCCTTCCTACGAGCAGTACTTC. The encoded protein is CASSFTGTGPSYEQYF.

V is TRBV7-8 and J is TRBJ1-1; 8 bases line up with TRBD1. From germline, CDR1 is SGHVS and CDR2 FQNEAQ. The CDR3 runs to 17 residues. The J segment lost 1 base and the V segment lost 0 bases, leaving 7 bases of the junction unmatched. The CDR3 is CASSLAGSGGKNTEAFF. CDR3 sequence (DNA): TGTGCCAGCAGCTTAGCTGGGTCAGGGGGCAAGAACACTGAAGCTTTCTTT.

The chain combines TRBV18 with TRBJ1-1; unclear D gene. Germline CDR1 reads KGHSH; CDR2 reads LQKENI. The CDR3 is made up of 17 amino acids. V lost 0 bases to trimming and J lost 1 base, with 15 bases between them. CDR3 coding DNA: TGTGCCAGCTCACCACCGTCGGGAGGCGTTGGGAACACTGAAGCTTTCTTT. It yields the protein CASSPPSGGVGNTEAFF.

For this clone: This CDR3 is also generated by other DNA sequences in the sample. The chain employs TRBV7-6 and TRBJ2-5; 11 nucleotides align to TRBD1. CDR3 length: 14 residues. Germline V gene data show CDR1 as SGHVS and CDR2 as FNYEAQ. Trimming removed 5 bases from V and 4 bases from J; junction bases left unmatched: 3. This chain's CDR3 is CASSRGTGGETQYF. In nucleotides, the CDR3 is TGTGCCAGCAGCCGCGGGACAGGGGGAGAGACCCAGTACTTC.

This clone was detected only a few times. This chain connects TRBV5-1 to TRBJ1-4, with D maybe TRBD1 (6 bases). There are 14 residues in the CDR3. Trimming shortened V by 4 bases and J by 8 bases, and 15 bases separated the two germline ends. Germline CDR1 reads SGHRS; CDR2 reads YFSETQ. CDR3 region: CASSPRGGSEKLFF. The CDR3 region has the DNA TGCGCCAGCAGCCCTAGAGGGGGATCGGAAAAACTGTTTTTT.

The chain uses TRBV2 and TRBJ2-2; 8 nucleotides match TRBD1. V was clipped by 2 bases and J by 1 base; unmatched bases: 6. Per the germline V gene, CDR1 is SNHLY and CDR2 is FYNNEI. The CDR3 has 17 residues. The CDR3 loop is CASSEQGAGLNTGELFF. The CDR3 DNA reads TGTGCCAGCAGTGAACAGGGGGCGGGCCTGAACACCGGGGAGCTGTTTTTT.

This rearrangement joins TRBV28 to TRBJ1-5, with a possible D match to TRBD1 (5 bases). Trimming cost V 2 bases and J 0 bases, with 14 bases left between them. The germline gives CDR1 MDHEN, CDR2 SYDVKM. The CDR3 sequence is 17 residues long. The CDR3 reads CASSLGAGGYSNQPQHF. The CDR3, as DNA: TGTGCCAGCAGTTTAGGGGCAGGAGGGTATAGCAATCAGCCCCAGCATTTT.

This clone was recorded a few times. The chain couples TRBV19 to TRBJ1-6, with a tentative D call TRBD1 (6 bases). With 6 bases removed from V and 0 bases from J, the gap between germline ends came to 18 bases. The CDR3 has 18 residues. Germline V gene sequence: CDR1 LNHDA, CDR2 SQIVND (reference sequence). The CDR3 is CASSKAGQRSSYNSPLHF. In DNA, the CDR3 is TGTGCCAGTAGCAAGGCCGGACAGAGGAGCTCCTATAATTCACCCCTCCACTTT.